A single sample is the source of the 25 T cell receptor beta chains below, sequenced in a study of identical twins. MiXCR was run by TCRdb on the 5' RACE reads, yielding one entry per CDR3 protein. The sample carries 520,000 or so distinct CDR3 sequences, around 20% recorded once. This same sample was also taken into another study, of T cells expressing NK-cell markers.

The sequenced sample consisted of CD4+ T cells sorted from blood. Every receptor here comes from a woman between 18 and 29 years old in good health.

This clonotype occurred a few times. V usage is TRBV20-1 and J usage is TRBJ2-7; D gene unclear. There are 13 residues in the CDR3. The V gene lost 4 bases and the J gene lost 1 base, with 11 bases spanning the gap. Germline-derived CDR1 and CDR2 are DFQATT and SNEGSKA (reference sequence). CDR3 coding DNA: TGCAGTGCTACGGTAGCACCTTCCTACGAGCAGTACTTC. Encoded protein: CSATVAPSYEQYF.

Regarding this clonotype: One junction end does not reproduce the germline sequence, and a read error may be involved. The V and J genes are TRBV15 and TRBJ1-5; unclear D gene. This CDR3 region has 14 residues. Germline values: CDR1 LNHNV, CDR2 YYDKDF (reference sequence). Here the CDR3 DNA reads TGTGCCACCAGCGGAGAGTTCAGCAATCAGCCCCAGCATTTT. Translating gives CATSGEFSNQPQHF.

J is TRBJ2-1 and V is TRBV19; 15 bases align to TRBD2. Germline V gives CDR1 LNHDA, CDR2 SQIVND (reference sequence). CDR3 length equals 18 residues. V trimming: 2 bases; J trimming: 3 bases; junction bases outside the gene matches: 5. CDR3 DNA sequence: TGTGCCAGTAGTATAATGGGGACTAGCGGGGGGTACTACAATGAGCAGTTCTTC. Its translation is CASSIMGTSGGYYNEQFF.

V usage is TRBV12-3 or TRBV12-4 and J usage is TRBJ1-5; the D gene is possibly TRBD1 (6 bases). The germline V and J ends were trimmed by 4 bases and 1 base, with 11 bases remaining between them. The CDR3 totals 15 residues. In DNA form, the CDR3 reads TGTGCCAGCAGTTCTGGACAGCCGAGCAATCAGCCCCAGCATTTT. Residues: CASSSGQPSNQPQHF.

The gene calls are TRBV5-1 and TRBJ2-7; no clear D gene. Germline V CDR1 and CDR2: SGHRS, YFSETQ. This CDR3 is built from 11 residues. The ends were cut back, 7 bases at V and 0 bases at J, with 5 bases in the middle. CDR3 nucleotide sequence: TGCGCCAGCCATGACTCCTACGAGCAGTACTTC. Its protein is CASHDSYEQYF.

This clonotype has a count of ten or more. The genes are TRBV20-1 and TRBJ2-1; D ambiguous. Germline V lookup: CDR1 DFQATT, CDR2 SNEGSKA (reference sequence). CDR3 length: 11 amino acids. Trimming removed 1 base from V and 7 bases from J, with 5 bases in between. In DNA, the CDR3 is TGCAGTGCTAGAGCCCAAAATGAGCAGTTCTTC. It specifies CSARAQNEQFF.

This sequence joins TRBV18 and TRBJ1-2, with 8 nucleotides matching TRBD1. There are 14 residues in the CDR3. The V gene's germline CDR1 is KGHSH and CDR2 LQKENI. J lost 6 bases, V lost 3 bases, and 6 bases had no gene match. CDR3 sequence reads: CASSPDRGIDGYTF. For the CDR3, the DNA is TGTGCCAGCTCACCTGACAGGGGTATCGATGGCTACACCTTC.

The gene calls are TRBV20-1 and TRBJ2-3; 9 nucleotides agree with TRBD2. The length of the CDR3 is 15 residues. Unmatched junction bases numbered 6, after V lost 3 bases and J lost 2 bases. CDR1 DFQATT and CDR2 SNEGSKA come from the germline V gene (reference sequence). The CDR3 loop is CSASGLAGTTDTQYF. CDR3 coding DNA: TGCAGTGCTAGCGGGCTAGCGGGGACCACAGATACGCAGTATTTT.

This clonotype was observed a handful of times. The chain employs TRBV4-3 and TRBJ2-1, with TRBD2 matching over 11 bases. V trimming: 2 bases; J trimming: 6 bases; junction bases outside the gene matches: 12. The CDR3 sequence is 18 residues long. Germline V gene data show CDR1 as LGHNA and CDR2 as YSLEER. The DNA for the CDR3 is TGCGCCAGCAGCCAACTGGGACTAGCGGAAAGACGCGGCAATGAGCAGTTCTTC. It is translated as CASSQLGLAERRGNEQFF.

J is TRBJ2-3 and V is TRBV5-6; D is unresolved. CDR3 length equals 15 residues. Germline CDR1 SGHDT, CDR2 YYEEEE. Trimming shortened V by 4 bases and J by 2 bases, and 14 bases separated the two germline ends. The CDR3 region has the DNA TGTGCCAGCAGCATTCGGCAGACCATCACAGATACGCAGTATTTT. Its translation is CASSIRQTITDTQYF.

This clonotype turned up a few times. The chain joins TRBV20-1 to TRBJ1-2; 11 bases line up with TRBD1. The CDR3 length is 14 residues. The germline gives CDR1 DFQATT, CDR2 SNEGSKA (reference sequence). V shed 5 bases and J 7 bases; nucleotides not matched to a gene: 9. The CDR3 bases are TGCAGTGCTCTTGGGACAGGGGGAAGGGTTGGCTACACCTTC. Its translation is CSALGTGGRVGYTF.

As DNA, the CDR3 is TGTGCCAGCAGTTCGGGCGGGAGCAAGTACGAGCAGTACTTC. Its protein is CASSSGGSKYEQYF. The chain has TRBV6-5 and TRBJ2-7, with 7 nucleotides matching TRBD2. There are 14 residues in the CDR3. After removal of 4 bases from V and 4 bases from J, the junction contained 7 bases not matched to a gene. Germline values: CDR1 MNHEY, CDR2 SVGAGI.

V gene TRBV2 combines with J gene TRBJ2-7; perhaps TRBD1 as D (6 bases). The germline V and J ends were trimmed by 6 bases and 4 bases, with 10 bases remaining between them. The CDR3 sequence is 12 residues long. Per germline, CDR1 SNHLY and CDR2 FYNNEI. This CDR3 reads CASRLQGYEQYF. The DNA for the CDR3 is TGTGCCAGCAGATTACAGGGTTACGAGCAGTACTTC.

This clonotype is a singleton in its sample. The chain carries TRBV5-5 and TRBJ2-1, with TRBD2 matching 11 bases. This CDR3 has 16 residues. Germline CDR1 SGHKS, CDR2 YYEKEE (reference sequence). Germline trimming cut 5 bases from V and 6 bases from J; bases unmatched to any gene: 10. The CDR3 coding sequence is TGTGCCAGCAGACCCCCACTAGCGGGAGTCCCCAATGAGCAGTTCTTC. This translates into CASRPPLAGVPNEQFF.

The chain employs TRBV3-1 and TRBJ1-2; 11 bases match TRBD1. Losses at the gene ends were 2 bases for V and 4 bases for J; bases not matched to a gene: 6. This CDR3 comprises 16 residues. Germline-derived CDR1 and CDR2 are LGHDT and YNNKEL (reference sequence). The CDR3 DNA is TGTGCCAGCAGCCAAAGGACAGGGGGCCGAAGCTATGGCTACACCTTC. The encoded protein is CASSQRTGGRSYGYTF.

The CDR3 DNA reads TGTGCCAGCATTAAGGAGGGGGTGAACACTGAAGCTTTCTTT. Amino acids: CASIKEGVNTEAFF. This chain links TRBV7-2 with TRBJ1-1, with a weak D call TRBD1 (6 bases). The length of the CDR3 is 14 residues. Trimming took 7 bases from V and 0 from J, leaving 12 bases between them. Germline assignment: CDR1 SGHTA and CDR2 FQGNSA.

This clonotype was observed a handful of times. This chain uses TRBV5-1 with TRBJ2-3, with D hard to call. CDR3 length: 14 amino acids. The V gene lost 4 bases and the J gene lost 10 bases, with 19 bases spanning the gap. Germline V CDR1 and CDR2: SGHRS, YFSETQ. The CDR3 sequence is CASSLDKAGPSQYF. The CDR3 region has the DNA TGCGCCAGCAGCCTAGACAAGGCTGGCCCATCGCAGTATTTT.

Here the CDR3 DNA reads TGTGCCAGCAGCTTAGGCCCTCCCGGGACAGGGTACAATGAGCAGTTCTTC. Its translation is CASSLGPPGTGYNEQFF. The chain is built from TRBV11-1 and TRBJ2-1; 9 bases fit TRBD1. The V gene's germline CDR1 is SGHAT and CDR2 FQDESV (reference sequence). Trimming removed 1 base from V and 4 bases from J; junction bases left unmatched: 8. The CDR3 length is 17 residues.

This chain links TRBV7-8 with TRBJ2-7; 9 positions agree with TRBD1. There are 19 residues in the CDR3. V was pared by 7 bases and J by 6 bases, with 25 bases of the junction left unmatched. Germline lookup yields CDR1 SGHVS and CDR2 FQNEAQ. The CDR3 reads CASKSGQGGISPFSGEQYF. The DNA for the CDR3 is TGTGCCAGCAAGTCGGGACAGGGCGGAATTAGCCCTTTTAGTGGCGAGCAGTACTTC.

This clonotype was counted between two and nine times. The V and J genes are TRBV25-1 and TRBJ1-4, with TRBD1 as a possible D gene (6 bases). The germline V gene has CDR1 MGHDK and CDR2 SYGVNS. Between the trimmed V and J ends, which lost 3 bases and 7 bases, there was a span of 24 bases. The CDR3 covers 18 residues. The CDR3 nucleotides read TGTGCCAGCAGTGATCTATGGAATCCCCCAGGGGAGGGTGAAAAACTGTTTTTT. Translation gives CASSDLWNPPGEGEKLFF.

A few counts support this clonotype. The chain couples TRBV7-2 to TRBJ2-5; D is ambiguous. Germline-derived CDR1 and CDR2 are SGHTA and FQGNSA. The CDR3 totals 11 residues. The ends were cut back, 7 bases at V and 5 bases at J, with 8 bases in the middle. Here the CDR3 DNA reads TGTGCCAGCACCGGGTGGGAGACCCAGTACTTC. It translates to CASTGWETQYF.

The chain carries TRBV10-1 and TRBJ2-1; D is ambiguous. Germline V gives CDR1 WNHNN, CDR2 SYGVQD (reference sequence). Trimming pared 0 bases from V and 4 bases from J, leaving 10 bases between. The CDR3 consists of 15 residues. This CDR3 is CASSESRRPYNEQFF. The CDR3 coding sequence is TGCGCCAGCAGTGAGTCTCGGCGACCGTACAATGAGCAGTTCTTC.

V usage is TRBV12-3 or TRBV12-4 and J usage is TRBJ2-1; 13 nucleotides line up with TRBD2. J gave up 9 bases and V 3 bases, and 8 bases lay outside the gene matches. The CDR3 consists of 16 residues. The CDR3 loop reads CASSFRTSGSMSEQFF. The CDR3 DNA is TGTGCCAGCAGTTTCAGGACTAGCGGGAGCATGTCTGAGCAGTTCTTC.

This clonotype was counted only a few times. CDR3 loop: CASSRLPTESYEQYF. CDR3 nucleotides: TGTGCCAGCAGCCGGCTCCCGACGGAGTCCTACGAGCAGTACTTC. This sequence joins TRBV5-5 and TRBJ2-7; D is undetermined. The CDR3 length is 15 residues. V shed 4 bases and J shed 1 base, with 15 bases lying between them. Germline CDR1 SGHKS, CDR2 YYEKEE (reference sequence).

This chain uses TRBV30 with TRBJ2-7; D is uncertain. The CDR3 is made up of 12 amino acids. Germline lookup yields CDR1 GTSNPN and CDR2 SVGIG (reference sequence). V lost 5 bases to trimming and J lost 7 bases, with 15 bases between them. The CDR3 sequence: CAWGALPREQYF. The CDR3 DNA sequence: TGTGCCTGGGGAGCCTTACCTCGTGAGCAGTACTTC. Looking up the rest from reference TRBV30 and TRBJ2-7 gives the full variable domain: SQTIHQWPATLVQPVGSPLSLECTVEGTSNPNLYWYRQAAGRGLQLLFYSVGIGQISSEVPQNLSASRPQDRQFILSSKKLLLSDSGFYLCAWGALPREQYFGPGTRLTVT.